This is a list of T cell receptor beta chains from one sample in a study of blood T cell repertoires in COVID-19. Clones were sequenced by immunoSEQ multiplex PCR, and TCRdb holds only the in-frame ones, with some missing. This table holds hundreds of thousands of clones, 82% found once. Material for sequencing was peripheral blood. These receptor sequences come from a woman of 80 years or more with active or convalescent COVID-19. CDR3s include the opening cysteine and the closing phenylalanine or tryptophan. D genes are given only for firm matches. Only part of the rows carry a size: once, few, many, or a class if the clone is expanded.

TRBD1,TRBJ1-3,.,TRBV19,CASSMGGQSSGNTIYF,TGTGCCAGTAGTATGGGGGGACAGAGCTCTGGAAACACCATATATTTT
TRBD1,TRBJ2-1,.,TRBV20-1,CSASAGQGISYNEQFF,TGCAGTGCTAGTGCGGGACAGGGAATCTCCTACAATGAGCAGTTCTTC
.,TRBJ1-5,.,TRBV5-1,CASSLGGQGSQPQHF,TGCGCCAGCAGCTTGGGGGGGCAGGGGTCGCAGCCCCAGCATTTT
TRBD1,TRBJ1-5,.,TRBV5-1,CASSKGPGQGNQPQHF,TGCGCCAGCAGCAAGGGGCCGGGACAGGGGAATCAGCCCCAGCATTTT
TRBD2,TRBJ2-7,.,TRBV28,CASSLSGNHYEQYF,TGTGCCAGCAGTTTAAGCGGGAATCACTACGAGCAGTACTTC
TRBD1,TRBJ1-1,.,TRBV5-1,CASRGVGGEWGTEAFF,TGCGCCAGCAGGGGGGTAGGGGGCGAGTGGGGCACTGAAGCTTTCTTT
.,TRBJ1-2,.,TRBV7-9,CASTLDKNSCTF,TGTGCCAGCACCCTGGACAAGAACTCGTGCACCTTC
.,TRBJ2-7,.,TRBV10-2,CASSEAGGIDEQYF,TGCGCCAGCAGTGAGGCAGGGGGGATAGACGAGCAGTACTTC
.,TRBJ1-4,.,TRBV5-1,CASSLVGATNEKLFF,TGCGCCAGCAGCTTGGTTGGAGCAACTAATGAAAAACTGTTTTTT
.,TRBJ2-3,once,TRBV5-4,CASSLRQLDASTDTQYF,TGTGCCAGCAGCTTGAGACAGCTTGATGCTAGCACAGATACGCAGTATTTT
TRBD1,TRBJ1-3,.,TRBV9,CASSVGLASGGAGGNTIYF,TGTGCCAGCAGCGTAGGCCTTGCTTCAGGGGGCGCAGGAGGAAACACCATATATTTT
.,TRBJ1-1,.,TRBV6-6,CASSYSQGPFTEAFF,TGTGCCAGCAGTTACTCTCAGGGGCCGTTCACTGAAGCTTTCTTT
.,TRBJ2-5,once,TRBV6-6,CASSRETMGHRSLQETQYF,TGTGCCAGCAGTCGAGAGACTATGGGACACAGGTCCCTCCAAGAGACCCAGTACTTC
.,TRBJ2-7,.,TRBV2,CASSVDRSQGEQYF,TGTGCCAGCAGTGTGGACAGATCCCAGGGGGAGCAGTACTTC
.,TRBJ1-1,.,TRBV16,CASTPTVNTEAFF,TGTGCCAGCACCCCGACAGTGAACACTGAAGCTTTCTTT
.,TRBJ1-5,.,TRBV30,CAWSVERDQPQHF,TGTGCCTGGAGTGTCGAGAGGGATCAGCCCCAGCATTTT
.,TRBJ2-5,.,TRBV2,CASSERTVETQYF,TGTGCCAGCAGTGAAAGAACGGTGGAGACCCAGTACTTC
.,TRBJ1-5,.,TRBV6-5,CATSLESSDQPQHF,TGTGCCACGTCCCTAGAGTCTAGCGATCAGCCCCAGCATTTT
TRBD1,TRBJ1-1,.,TRBV3-1/TRBV3-2,CASSRTTGGRNTEAFF,TGTGCCAGCAGCCGAACGACAGGGGGCAGGAACACTGAAGCTTTCTTT
.,TRBJ1-5,.,TRBV6-1,CASSDLSPDKPQHF,TGTGCCAGCAGTGATCTCTCTCCCGACAAGCCCCAGCATTTT
TRBD2,TRBJ2-5,.,TRBV29-1,CSVKLGGSTTQYF,TGCAGCGTTAAATTGGGGGGGTCTACAACCCAGTACTTC
TRBD1,TRBJ2-7,few,TRBV11-2,CASSLSTTGVYEQYF,TGTGCCAGCAGCCTGTCGACGACAGGGGTCTACGAGCAGTACTTC
TRBD1,TRBJ1-6,.,TRBV30,CAWSPQGALGVHF,TGTGCCTGGAGCCCCCAGGGGGCACTGGGGGTCCACTTT
.,TRBJ2-1,.,TRBV18,CASSPRDNEQFF,TGTGCCAGCTCACCGAGGGACAATGAGCAGTTCTTC
.,TRBJ1-1,.,TRBV10-3,CAISGAGTHNTEAFF,TGTGCCATCAGTGGCGCCGGGACACATAACACTGAAGCTTTCTTT
TRBD1,TRBJ1-1,.,TRBV5-1,CASSLESGGLTEAFF,TGCGCCAGCAGCTTGGAGTCAGGGGGCCTAACTGAAGCTTTCTTT
TRBD1,TRBJ1-3,.,TRBV5-1,CASSSGTGGNTIYF,TGCGCCAGCAGTTCGGGGACAGGAGGAAACACCATATATTTT
.,TRBJ2-1,.,TRBV18,CASSRAMNEQFF,TGTGCCAGCTCCCGAGCGATGAATGAGCAGTTCTTC
TRBD1,TRBJ2-7,many,TRBV15,CATSQYKQGYEQYF,TGTGCCACCAGCCAATACAAACAGGGGTACGAGCAGTACTTC
.,TRBJ1-5,.,TRBV27,CASSPQGISNQPQHF,TGTGCCAGCAGTCCTCAGGGGATTAGCAATCAGCCCCAGCATTTT
.,TRBJ1-1,once,TRBV12-3/TRBV12-4,CASSFQEGTEAFF,TGTGCCAGCAGTTTCCAGGAGGGCACTGAAGCTTTCTTT
TRBD1,TRBJ2-2,.,TRBV19,CASSVDRANTGELFF,TGTGCCAGTAGTGTGGACAGGGCGAACACCGGGGAGCTGTTTTTT
TRBD1,TRBJ1-2,.,TRBV4-2,CASSLHTRGDRGVVGYTF,TGTGCCAGCAGCCTTCACACTAGGGGCGACAGGGGAGTGGTGGGCTACACCTTC
.,TRBJ2-1,.,TRBV7-2,CASSLSGTNYNEQFF,TGTGCCAGCAGCTTGAGCGGGACAAACTACAATGAGCAGTTCTTC
.,TRBJ2-5,.,TRBV5-1,CASSLVGRGETQYF,TGCGCCAGCAGCTTGGTGGGCAGGGGAGAGACCCAGTACTTC
TRBD1,TRBJ1-1,.,TRBV5-5,CASSSRDRGLAFF,TGTGCCAGCAGCTCCCGGGACAGGGGTTTAGCTTTCTTT
.,TRBJ1-1,once,TRBV7-2,CASSLVWGAEAFF,TGTGCCAGCAGCTTAGTGTGGGGGGCTGAAGCTTTCTTT
.,TRBJ1-5,.,TRBV28,CASNYLWGGIGQPQHF,TGTGCCAGCAACTATCTCTGGGGGGGGATTGGTCAGCCCCAGCATTTT
.,TRBJ2-4,.,TRBV29-1,CTPAPYGGAEHKNIQYF,TGCACCCCCGCCCCTTATGGGGGGGCGGAGCACAAAAACATTCAGTACTTC
TRBD1,TRBJ2-5,.,TRBV28,CASSLFPRQGETQYF,TGTGCCAGCAGTTTATTCCCCAGACAGGGGGAGACCCAGTACTTC
TRBD1,TRBJ2-2,few,TRBV5-4,CASSTGQGVTGELFF,TGTGCCAGCAGCACGGGACAGGGCGTCACCGGGGAGCTGTTTTTT
TRBD1,TRBJ2-3,.,TRBV5-1,CASSLGTGGSMSSTDTQYF,TGCGCCAGCAGCTTGGGCACAGGGGGTAGCATGTCTAGCACAGATACGCAGTATTTT
TRBD1,TRBJ1-2,.,TRBV5-1,CASSLWTGLSNYGYTF,TGCGCCAGCAGCCTATGGACAGGGCTTTCTAACTATGGCTACACCTTC
TRBD2,TRBJ2-3,.,TRBV24-1,CATRTGTSGDTDTQYF,TGTGCCACCAGGACCGGGACTAGCGGGGACACAGATACGCAGTATTTT
.,TRBJ2-7,.,TRBV6-6,CASSYEASYSYEQYF,TGTGCCAGCAGTTACGAGGCATCTTACTCCTACGAGCAGTACTTC
.,TRBJ2-7,few,TRBV19,CASSIAYSSYEQYF,TGTGCCAGTAGTATAGCTTACAGCTCCTACGAGCAGTACTTC